These 5 T cell receptor beta chains share one sample of origin, sequenced in a study of glioma-infiltrating T cells (TCRdb year 2016). The instrument was an Illumina MiSeq. TCR alpha and beta CDR3 regions were amplified with the iRepertoire nested amplicon-rescue multiplex PCR (arm-PCR) platform from RNA. Using fastp trimming at Q25 and MiXCR clonotype assembly, TCRdb reanalyzed the public sequencing data and kept in-frame beta chains. Each record represents a unique CDR3 protein, reported with the most common genes and DNA among its rows. Across this sample there are more than 100,000 distinct CDR3 sequences, with approximately 28% seen only once. The leading ten clones occupy 40% to 55% of the sample. Material for sequencing was glioma tissue, nonneoplastic brain tissue, or PBMCs (not recorded which). These receptors originate from a human donor with low-grade glioma or glioblastoma, undergoing nonglioma brain surgery, or in good health (not recorded which).

This clonotype was seen repeatedly, ten times or more. This chain uses TRBV6-1 with TRBJ1-1; D is ambiguous. CDR3 size: 14 residues. V lost 5 bases, J lost 0 bases, and 10 bases lay in between. CDR1 MNHNS and CDR2 SASEGT come from the germline V gene. CDR3 protein: CASSYSPLNTEAFF. The CDR3 coding sequence is TGTGCCAGCAGTTATAGTCCACTGAACACTGAAGCTTTCTTT.

This clonotype showed up many times. The chain links TRBV6-1 to TRBJ1-2, with D possibly being TRBD1 (5 bases). The V gene lost 7 bases and the J gene lost 8 bases, with 20 bases spanning the gap. CDR1 and CDR2 (germline): MNHNS, SASEGT. The CDR3 has 14 residues. For the CDR3, the DNA is TGTGCCAGCACCCCCGACAGACGAAATCGGGGCTACACCTTC. This codes for CASTPDRRNRGYTF.

The V call is TRBV6-2 or TRBV6-3, the J call TRBJ2-5; either TRBD1 or TRBD2 may supply D (6 bases each). CDR3 length: 15 amino acids. CDR1 is MNHEY, CDR2 SVGEGT, per germline. The V end lost 6 bases, the J end lost 2 bases, and 16 bases lay between the germline ends. CDR3 bases: TGTGCCAGCAGCTCCAGAGAGGGGGGACAAGAGACCCAGTACTTC. Translation: CASSSREGGQETQYF.

Comments on this clonotype: One end of the junction does not line up with germline, which may come from a read error. V is TRBV6-1 and J is TRBJ2-7; 10 nucleotides align to TRBD2. Germline loops: CDR1 MNHNS, CDR2 SASEGT. CDR3 size: 15 residues. CDR3 in DNA: TGTGCCAGCAGGCCGGTTAGCGGGGGGACCTACGAGCGGTACTTC. Translation: CASRPVSGGTYERYF.

To note about this clonotype: The junction departs from the called germline gene at one end, perhaps through a read error. The chain joins TRBV12-3 or TRBV12-4 to TRBJ2-2, with D perhaps matching TRBD2 (5 bases). The length of the CDR3 is 16 residues. CDR3 region: CASSQPRYGNTRELFF. Written as DNA, the CDR3 is TGTGCCAGCAGTCAACCTCGGTACGGGAACACCAGGGAGCTGTTTTTT.